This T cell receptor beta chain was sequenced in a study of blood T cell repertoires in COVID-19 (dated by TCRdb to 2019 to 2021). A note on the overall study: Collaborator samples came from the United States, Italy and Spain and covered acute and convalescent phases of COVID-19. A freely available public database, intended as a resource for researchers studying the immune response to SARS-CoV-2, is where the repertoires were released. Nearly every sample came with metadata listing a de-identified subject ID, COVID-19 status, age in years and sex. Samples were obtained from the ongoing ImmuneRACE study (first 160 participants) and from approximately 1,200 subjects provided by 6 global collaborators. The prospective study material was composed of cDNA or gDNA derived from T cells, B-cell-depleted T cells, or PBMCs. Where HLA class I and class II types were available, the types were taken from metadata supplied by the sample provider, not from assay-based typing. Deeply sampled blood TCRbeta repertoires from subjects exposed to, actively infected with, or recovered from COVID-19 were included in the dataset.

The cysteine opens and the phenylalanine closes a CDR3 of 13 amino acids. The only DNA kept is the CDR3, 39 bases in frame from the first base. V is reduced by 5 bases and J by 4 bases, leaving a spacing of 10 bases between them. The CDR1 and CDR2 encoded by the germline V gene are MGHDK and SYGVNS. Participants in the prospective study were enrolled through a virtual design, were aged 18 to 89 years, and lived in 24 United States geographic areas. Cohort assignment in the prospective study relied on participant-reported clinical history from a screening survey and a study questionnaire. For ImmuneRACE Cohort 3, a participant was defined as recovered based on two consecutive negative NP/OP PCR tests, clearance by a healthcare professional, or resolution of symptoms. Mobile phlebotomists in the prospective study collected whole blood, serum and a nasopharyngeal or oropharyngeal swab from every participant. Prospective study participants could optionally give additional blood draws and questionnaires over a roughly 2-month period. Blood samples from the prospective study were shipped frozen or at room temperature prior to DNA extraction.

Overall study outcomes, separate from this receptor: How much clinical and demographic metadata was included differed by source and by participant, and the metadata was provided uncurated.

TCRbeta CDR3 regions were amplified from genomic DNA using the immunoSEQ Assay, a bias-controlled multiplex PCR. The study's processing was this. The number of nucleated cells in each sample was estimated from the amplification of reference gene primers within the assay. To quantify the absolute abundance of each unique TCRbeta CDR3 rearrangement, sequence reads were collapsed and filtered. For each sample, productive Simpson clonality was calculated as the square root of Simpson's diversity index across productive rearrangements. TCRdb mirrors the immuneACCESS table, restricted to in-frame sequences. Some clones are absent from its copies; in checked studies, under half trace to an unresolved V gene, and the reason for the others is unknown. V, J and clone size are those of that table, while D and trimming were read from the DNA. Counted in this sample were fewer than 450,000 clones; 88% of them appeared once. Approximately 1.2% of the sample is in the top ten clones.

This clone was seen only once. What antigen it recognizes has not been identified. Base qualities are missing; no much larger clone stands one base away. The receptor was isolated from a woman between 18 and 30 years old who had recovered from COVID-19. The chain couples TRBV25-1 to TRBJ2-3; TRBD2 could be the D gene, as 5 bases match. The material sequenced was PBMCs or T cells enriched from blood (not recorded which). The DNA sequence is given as TGTGCCAGCAGTAAAACCGGGGCAGATACGCAGTATTTT. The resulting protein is CASSKTGADTQYF.